The sequence of this T cell receptor beta chain was determined in a study of shared clonotypes between healthy human individuals. Background on the study: The cohort comprised a couple of women and a few men. Their ages spanned 18 to 49 years. The study's findings and limits: It was the non-shared clonotypes that had lower generation probabilities than clonotypes shared by all four donors. Naive subsets tended to show greater estimated richness than memory subsets.

Clones were sequenced by immunoSEQ multiplex PCR, and TCRdb holds only the in-frame ones, with some missing. The table shows 2,500,000 or so clones, with around nine tenths occurring only once. With regard to this clone: Its antigen is not identified.

Both subsets, CD45RA+ naive and CD45RA-negative memory, were split from the CD4+ cells. Germline values: CDR1 ENHRY, CDR2 SYGVKD. V was pared by 3 bases and J by 1 base, with 12 bases between. The CDR3 consists of 15 residues. V is TRBV10-3 and J is TRBJ1-1; D is possibly TRBD1 (6 bases). The sequenced material came from naive CD4+ T cells sorted from blood. Subset reported: CD45RA+ positively selected. The source of this sequence is a man between 18 and 35 years old in good health. CDR3: CAISDPGEGNTEAFF. For the CDR3, the DNA is TGTGCCATCAGTGACCCAGGGGAGGGGAACACTGAAGCTTTCTTT.